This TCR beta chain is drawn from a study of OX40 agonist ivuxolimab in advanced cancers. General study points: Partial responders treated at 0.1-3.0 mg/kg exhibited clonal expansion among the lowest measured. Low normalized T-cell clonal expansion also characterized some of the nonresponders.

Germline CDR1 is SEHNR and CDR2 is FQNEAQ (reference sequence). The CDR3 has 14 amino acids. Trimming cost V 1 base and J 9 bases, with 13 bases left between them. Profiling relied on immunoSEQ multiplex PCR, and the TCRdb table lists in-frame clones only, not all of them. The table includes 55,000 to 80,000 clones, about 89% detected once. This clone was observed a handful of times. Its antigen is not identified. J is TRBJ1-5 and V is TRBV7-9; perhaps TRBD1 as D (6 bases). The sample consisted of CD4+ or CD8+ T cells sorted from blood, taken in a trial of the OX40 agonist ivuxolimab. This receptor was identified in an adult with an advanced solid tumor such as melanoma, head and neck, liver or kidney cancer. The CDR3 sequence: CASSLDGQHPPQHF. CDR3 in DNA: TGTGCCAGCAGCTTAGATGGACAGCATCCGCCCCAGCATTTT.